Below are 8 T cell receptor beta chains sequenced from a single sample in a study of cytomegalovirus exposure and HLA in healthy donors. Use of 60 Vbeta and 13 Jbeta primers characterized the PCR. TCRdb's copy holds only in-frame clones and misses some; the assay was immunoSEQ multiplex PCR. The repertoire holds 85,000 to 130,000 clones, with roughly 71% as singletons. Sequences were obtained from PBMCs. These receptors were collected from a male donor in good health and CMV-seropositive.

The chain uses TRBV5-6 and TRBJ2-1, with 9 bases aligning to TRBD2. Trimming took 4 bases from V and 1 from J; bases not matched to a gene: 9. CDR1 and CDR2 (germline): SGHDT, YYEEEE. CDR3 length: 17 residues. CDR3 in amino acids: CASSLRGAGGSYNEQFF. The CDR3 DNA reads TGTGCCAGCAGCCTCAGGGGAGCGGGAGGATCCTACAATGAGCAGTTCTTC.

A word on this clone: At one end, the junction sequence differs from germline, possibly due to a read error. Other DNA sequences in this sample translate to the same CDR3. The chain recombines TRBV2 with TRBJ2-7; perhaps TRBD2 as D (7 bases). Per germline, CDR1 SNHLY and CDR2 FYNNEI. There are 16 residues in the CDR3. The CDR3 DNA reads as TGCGCCAGCAGGGCGGGCGGGGGCCTCAGCTCCTACGAGCAGTACTTC. The encoded protein is CASRAGGGLSSYEQYF.

In this sample, this clone turned up a few times. This chain connects TRBV5-6 to TRBJ2-7, with D maybe TRBD1 (6 bases). This CDR3 region has 14 residues. The V gene lost 4 bases and the J gene lost 2 bases, with 13 bases spanning the gap. CDR1 is SGHDT, CDR2 YYEEEE, per germline. CDR3 protein: CASSPRDTTYEQYF. The CDR3 DNA reads TGTGCCAGCAGCCCCCGGGACACGACCTACGAGCAGTACTTC.

The chain has TRBV2 and TRBJ2-5; D gene unclear. Germline V gene sequence: CDR1 SNHLY, CDR2 FYNNEI. The CDR3 covers 15 residues. V lost 4 bases and J lost 4, with 16 bases in between. CDR3 protein: CASSANGVASETQYF. The CDR3 DNA reads as TGTGCCAGCAGTGCCAATGGAGTAGCCTCAGAGACCCAGTACTTC.

Notes on this clone: The junction departs from germline at one end; a sequencing error may be responsible. The rearrangement joins TRBV15 to TRBJ1-1; D might be TRBD1 (6 bases). The CDR3 loop spans 17 amino acids. Germline V gene sequence: CDR1 LNHNV, CDR2 YYDKDF (reference sequence). Here the CDR3 DNA reads TGTGCCACCAGCAGACCTCATAGGGGGGGCAGGAACGCTGAAGCTTTCTTT. Encoded protein: CATSRPHRGGRNAEAFF.

This chain connects TRBV7-2 to TRBJ2-5; D remains unclear. The CDR3 is made up of 13 amino acids. Germline loops: CDR1 SGHTA, CDR2 FQGNSA. V was cut by 5 bases and J by 3 bases, with 10 bases left in between. This chain's CDR3 is CASSPRIKETQYF. The CDR3 bases are TGTGCCAGCAGCCCGAGGATCAAAGAGACCCAGTACTTC.

V gene TRBV18 combines with J gene TRBJ1-2; no clear D. The V gene's germline CDR1 is KGHSH and CDR2 LQKENI. CDR3 size: 13 residues. Trimming took 3 bases from V and 2 from J, leaving 7 bases between them. Here the CDR3 DNA reads TGTGCCAGCTCACCCGGCGGGAACTATGGCTACACCTTC. It translates to CASSPGGNYGYTF.

The chain couples TRBV6-6 to TRBJ1-2; 7 nucleotides align to TRBD1. Unmatched junction bases numbered 13, after V lost 6 bases and J lost 6 bases. CDR1 is MNHNY, CDR2 SVGAGI, per germline (reference sequence). The CDR3 consists of 15 residues. The CDR3 DNA reads TGTGCCAGCAGACCCGACAGGGACCTATCAGATGGCTACACCTTC. Translating it yields CASRPDRDLSDGYTF.